A single sample is the source of the 27 T cell receptor beta chains below, sequenced in a study of blood T cells in healthy people across ages (dated by TCRdb to the mid-2010s). The receptor library was made with 5' RACE. Sequencer: Illumina HiSeq 2500. A second roughly 7 to 11 cycle PCR used a sample-barcoded 5' primer and a J-beta primer mix. TCRdb reanalyzed the raw reads on its own, using fastp at Q25 for trimming and MiXCR for clone calling, and kept in-frame beta chains. CDR3 protein duplicates are merged, each entry listing the most common genes and DNA. The sample table shows almost 800,000 distinct CDR3 sequences, and 55% to 70% are seen once. Approximately 23% of the sample goes to the ten largest clones. Sequencing input: blood. The receptor source for this set is a man aged 25 to 40 in good health.

The chain couples TRBV25-1 to TRBJ2-5; D may be TRBD1 or TRBD2 (5 bases each). Trimming stripped 4 bases from V and 5 bases from J, with 11 bases between. There are 13 residues in the CDR3. From germline, CDR1 is MGHDK and CDR2 SYGVNS. CDR3 sequence (DNA): TGTGCCAGCAGTGTGGGGGTCTGGGAGACCCAGTACTTC. Translating it yields CASSVGVWETQYF.

The genes are TRBV20-1 and TRBJ2-1; 11 bases are a match to TRBD2. CDR3 size: 15 residues. From germline, CDR1 is DFQATT and CDR2 SNEGSKA (reference sequence). Trimming took 7 bases from V and 7 from J; bases not matched to a gene: 12. The CDR3 region has the DNA TGCAGTGGAGGGTCACTAGCGGGAGACCCAAATGAGCAGTTCTTC. Residues: CSGGSLAGDPNEQFF.

The V and J genes are TRBV9 and TRBJ2-1, with 12 bases identical to TRBD2. CDR1 and CDR2 from the germline V gene are SGDLS and YYNGEE. The CDR3 runs to 18 residues. The junction had 13 bases not matched to a gene; V was cut back by 0 bases and J by 9 bases. DNA for the CDR3: TGTGCCAGCAGCGTAGATCTAATGCCTAGCGGGAGGGCAGGTGAGCAGTTCTTC. Its protein product is CASSVDLMPSGRAGEQFF. The full variable domain, in which reference TRBV9 and TRBJ2-1 provide the parts outside the CDR3, is DSGVTQTPKHLITATGQRVTLRCSPRSGDLSVYWYQQSLDQGLQFLIQYYNGEERAKGNILERFSAQQFPDLHSELNLSSLELGDSALYFCASSVDLMPSGRAGEQFFGPGTRLTVL.

This chain connects TRBV10-2 to TRBJ2-7, with 9 nucleotides matching TRBD1. J was trimmed by 5 bases and V by 6 bases; bases with no gene match: 5. This CDR3 contains 13 residues. The germline V gene has CDR1 WSHSY and CDR2 SAAADI. CDR3 sequence reads: CASSRDRVHEQYF. The DNA of the CDR3 is TGCGCCAGCAGCCGGGACAGGGTCCACGAGCAGTACTTC.

This clonotype was observed a single time. This chain joins TRBV4-1 and TRBJ1-2; D is ambiguous. Germline CDR1 reads MGHRA; CDR2 reads YSYEKL. The CDR3 contains 16 residues. V was shortened by 1 base and J by 0 bases, with 12 bases between the two germline ends. The CDR3 loop is CASSQVPALANYGYTF. The CDR3 DNA reads TGCGCCAGCAGCCAAGTTCCGGCTCTAGCTAACTATGGCTACACCTTC.

The rearrangement joins TRBV12-3 or TRBV12-4 to TRBJ2-7; D gene uncertain. The CDR3 loop spans 13 amino acids. Trimming removed 7 bases at V and 5 bases at J, with 15 bases between. CDR3 protein: CASNDGPWNEQYF. Here the CDR3 DNA reads TGTGCCAGCAATGACGGACCGTGGAACGAGCAGTACTTC.

Concerning this clonotype: This may stem from a read error, because a much larger clone lies one nucleotide away. The V call is TRBV7-9, the J call TRBJ2-5; D is tentatively TRBD1 or TRBD2 (5 bases each). The length of the CDR3 is 12 residues. Trimming removed 1 base from V and 11 bases from J, with 11 bases in between. Germline CDR1 reads SEHNR; CDR2 reads FQNEAQ (reference sequence). The CDR3 protein is CASSLGGNGQYF. CDR3 nucleotide sequence: TGTGCCAGCAGCTTAGGGGGGAACGGGCAGTACTTC.

This clonotype appeared a few times. The CDR3 bases are TGTGCCAGCAGCTTACCTACGGGAGGATTCGGGGAGCTGTTTTTT. Residues: CASSLPTGGFGELFF. This chain connects TRBV7-2 to TRBJ2-2, with 7 bases fitting TRBD2. V lost 2 bases to trimming and J lost 7 bases; unmatched junction nucleotides: 7. Germline CDR1 and CDR2: SGHTA and FQGNSA. The CDR3 sequence is 15 residues long.

The rearrangement links TRBV7-2 to TRBJ2-1, with D unclear. V lost 5 bases and J 0 bases, leaving 17 bases between the germline ends. The CDR3 sequence is 17 residues long. Per the germline V gene, CDR1 is SGHTA and CDR2 is FQGNSA. CDR3 DNA sequence: TGTGCCAGCAGCCACGGACGGATCCCTAGCTCCTACAATGAGCAGTTCTTC. Translation gives CASSHGRIPSSYNEQFF.

This chain joins TRBV29-1 and TRBJ2-5, with D unresolved. The last part of the DNA fits TRBJ2-7 better; the J call may be wrong. This CDR3 has 11 residues. The germline gives CDR1 SQVTM, CDR2 ANQGSEA. DNA of the CDR3: TGCAGCGTGGTCGTGCTCTACGAGCAGTACTTC. Protein product: CSVVVLYEQYF.

The rearrangement joins TRBV4-2 to TRBJ2-5; 10 bases map to TRBD1. The tail of the sequence fits TRBJ2-7 better, so the J call may be wrong. The CDR3 extends over 15 amino acids. The germline V gene encodes CDR1 LGHNA and CDR2 YNFKEQ. DNA of the CDR3: TGTGCCAGCAGCCGACAGGGGGCGGGTAACTACGAGCAGTACTTC. Translated, it gives CASSRQGAGNYEQYF.

This clonotype was observed a handful of times. V gene TRBV24-1 combines with J gene TRBJ2-3; 15 bases agree with TRBD2. This CDR3 is built from 19 residues. CDR1 and CDR2 from the germline V gene are KGHDR and SFDVKD. Losses at the gene ends were 3 bases for V and 10 bases for J; bases not matched to a gene: 16. The CDR3: CATSDPGHPGTSGRSAQYF. The CDR3 nucleotides read TGTGCCACCAGTGATCCCGGACACCCCGGGACTAGCGGGAGGTCGGCGCAGTATTTT.

At least ten counts were recorded for this clonotype. The V call is TRBV29-1, the J call TRBJ2-5; the D is unclear. With 6 bases removed from V and 4 bases from J, the gap between germline ends came to 12 bases. Germline loops: CDR1 SQVTM, CDR2 ANQGSEA. The CDR3 is 12 residues long. CDR3 loop: CSVDLGVETQYF. CDR3 nucleotide sequence: TGCAGCGTCGATTTGGGTGTAGAGACCCAGTACTTC. Combining the CDR3 with reference TRBV29-1 and TRBJ2-5 gives the whole variable domain SAVISQKPSRDICQRGTSLTIQCQVDSQVTMMFWYRQQPGQSLTLIATANQGSEATYESGFVIDKFPISRPNLTFSTLTVSNMSPEDSSIYLCSVDLGVETQYFGPGTRLLVL.

The chain links TRBV6-2 or TRBV6-3 to TRBJ1-3; D might be TRBD1 (6 bases). This CDR3 has 17 residues. Germline CDR1 reads MNHEY; CDR2 reads SVGEGT. The V gene lost 4 bases and the J gene lost 0 bases, with 16 bases spanning the gap. CDR3 nucleotides: TGTGCCAGCAGTTCTCTAGGACAGCTCCTCTCTGGAAACACCATATATTTT. Amino acid sequence: CASSSLGQLLSGNTIYF.

This chain connects TRBV12-3 or TRBV12-4 to TRBJ2-1; 8 nucleotides line up with TRBD2. The CDR3 length is 15 residues. V gave up 3 bases and J gave up 7 bases; unmatched junction bases: 8. In DNA form, the CDR3 reads TGTGCCAGCAGTTTTAGACGGGAGGGCCGTAATGAGCAGTTCTTC. Protein product: CASSFRREGRNEQFF.

This clonotype appeared a few times. This chain joins TRBV6-5 and TRBJ2-1; no firm D call. The CDR3 is 14 residues long. V lost 8 bases and J lost 0, with 11 bases in between. From germline, CDR1 is MNHEY and CDR2 SVGAGI. CDR3 sequence: CASQPVNSYNEQFF. CDR3 DNA sequence: TGTGCCAGCCAGCCGGTCAACTCCTACAATGAGCAGTTCTTC.

The chain carries TRBV10-3 and TRBJ1-2, with TRBD1 as a possible D gene (6 bases). Germline-derived CDR1 and CDR2 are ENHRY and SYGVKD. The germline V and J ends were trimmed by 3 bases and 0 bases, with 14 bases remaining between them. The CDR3 totals 16 residues. The CDR3 coding sequence is TGTGCCATCAGTGAACGATCACAGGGAGCTAACTATGGCTACACCTTC. The encoded protein is CAISERSQGANYGYTF.

V is TRBV6-2 or TRBV6-3 and J is TRBJ2-5; 9 positions match TRBD2. The CDR3 sequence is 16 residues long. The germline CDR1 and CDR2 sequences are MNHEY and SVGEGT. Trimming removed 3 bases from V and 5 bases from J; junction bases left unmatched: 10. The chain's CDR3 is CASSYGSSGISETQYF. CDR3 DNA: TGTGCCAGCAGTTATGGGTCTAGCGGGATATCTGAGACCCAGTACTTC.

In this sample, this clonotype turned up a few times. The chain couples TRBV6-1 to TRBJ1-2, with D possibly being TRBD1 (6 bases). V was pared by 7 bases and J by 4 bases, with 13 bases between. The CDR3 consists of 13 residues. Germline assignment: CDR1 MNHNS and CDR2 SASEGT. CDR3 nucleotide sequence: TGTGCCAGCAAGATGACAGGTTCCTATGGCTACACCTTC. Translated, it gives CASKMTGSYGYTF.

The chain has TRBV3-1 and TRBJ2-7; 7 bases line up with TRBD1. CDR1 is LGHDT, CDR2 YNNKEL, per germline (reference sequence). J gave up 5 bases and V 10 bases, and 11 bases lay outside the gene matches. This CDR3 region has 13 residues. CDR3 amino acids: CAILTGTADEQYF. Here the CDR3 DNA reads TGTGCCATCTTGACCGGGACAGCTGACGAGCAGTACTTC.

This clonotype was detected only once. The CDR3 sequence is CASSLTPQYYGYTF. The DNA for the CDR3 is TGTGCCAGCAGTCTCACCCCTCAATACTATGGCTACACCTTC. The chain joins TRBV6-5 to TRBJ1-2; no definite D call. The germline V and J ends were trimmed by 5 bases and 3 bases, with 13 bases remaining between them. The CDR3 spans 14 residues. The germline gives CDR1 MNHEY, CDR2 SVGAGI.

The CDR3 is CASRTGSPAPDTQYF. The CDR3 nucleotides read TGTGCCAGCAGGACAGGGTCCCCCGCCCCAGATACGCAGTATTTT. The rearrangement uses TRBV28 and TRBJ2-3; 7 nucleotides line up with TRBD1. V was pared by 6 bases and J by 4 bases, with 10 bases of the junction left unmatched. From germline, CDR1 is MDHEN and CDR2 SYDVKM. This CDR3 is 15 amino acids long.

This chain links TRBV7-3 with TRBJ2-1, with no clear D. Trimming took 0 bases from V and 11 from J, leaving 14 bases between them. The CDR3 length is 14 residues. The germline CDR1 and CDR2 sequences are SGHTA and FQGTGA. The CDR3 DNA reads as TGTGCCAGCAGCTTAACCTTTCCAGACGACCAGCAGTTCTTC. Encoded protein: CASSLTFPDDQQFF.

This chain connects TRBV18 to TRBJ1-2; D is undetermined. Trimming shortened V by 3 bases and J by 6 bases, and 11 bases separated the two germline ends. This CDR3 spans 13 amino acids. Per the germline V gene, CDR1 is KGHSH and CDR2 is LQKENI. Here the CDR3 reads CASSPRDVHGYTF. The CDR3 DNA reads TGTGCCAGCTCACCCCGAGACGTTCATGGCTACACCTTC.

The chain uses TRBV25-1 and TRBJ1-5; TRBD1 is a possible D gene (5 bases). The CDR3 is 12 residues long. Germline-derived CDR1 and CDR2 are MGHDK and SYGVNS. The germline V and J ends were trimmed by 6 bases and 6 bases, with 9 bases remaining between them. CDR3 sequence: CASSPQGQPQHF. CDR3 nucleotide sequence: TGTGCCAGCAGCCCTCAGGGTCAGCCCCAGCATTTT.

The gene calls are TRBV20-1 and TRBJ2-1; D is uncertain. The germline V gene has CDR1 DFQATT and CDR2 SNEGSKA (reference sequence). The CDR3 sequence is 15 residues long. V lost 5 bases, J lost 3 bases, and 17 bases lay in between. Here the CDR3 reads CSAFSQIVVYNEQFF. CDR3 nucleotide sequence: TGCAGTGCTTTTTCACAGATAGTGGTCTACAATGAGCAGTTCTTC.

The rearrangement uses TRBV4-3 and TRBJ2-7, with 9 bases identical to TRBD2. The trim removed 3 bases at V and 2 bases at J, leaving 11 bases unmatched. The CDR3 consists of 17 residues. Per the germline V gene, CDR1 is LGHNA and CDR2 is YSLEER. CDR3 DNA sequence: TGCGCCAGCAGCCAGTTCCCTAGCGGGACTACCCCCTACGAGCAGTACTTC. Protein: CASSQFPSGTTPYEQYF.